This T cell receptor (beta chain) is drawn from a study of blood T cell repertoires in COVID-19. Study overall: The United States, Italy and Spain provided the acute and convalescent COVID-19 samples. In each case, the material was cDNA or gDNA derived from T cells, B-cell-depleted T cells, or PBMCs.

Residents of about two dozen US areas, aged roughly 18 to 89 years, made up the participants. Cohorts were determined from participant-reported clinical history. Germline lookup yields CDR1 SGHRS and CDR2 YFSETQ. There are 15 residues in the CDR3. V lost 2 bases, J lost 0 bases, and 9 bases lay in between. Profiling relied on immunoSEQ multiplex PCR, and the TCRdb table lists in-frame clones only, not all of them. The data show about 180,000 clones, roughly 88% seen once. This receptor was taken from a woman between 18 and 29 years old who had recovered from COVID-19. The J gene is TRBJ1-3, the V gene TRBV5-1; D is ambiguous. Sequencing used PBMCs or T cells enriched from blood (not recorded which). The CDR3 coding sequence is TGCGCCAGCAGCTTCCCCTTAGACTCTGGAAACACCATATATTTT. It encodes CASSFPLDSGNTIYF.